The 22 T cell receptor beta chains below were found in one sample sequenced in a study of blood T cell repertoires in COVID-19. Profiled with immunoSEQ multiplex PCR; TCRdb holds only in-frame clones, not every one. The sample carries 65,000 to 85,000 clones, 80% to 90% recorded once. Sequencing was performed on peripheral blood. The receptors stem from a woman aged 55-69 years with acute or convalescent COVID-19.

The chain employs TRBV5-1 and TRBJ1-6; no reliable D call. This CDR3 has 12 amino acids. Germline CDR1 is SGHRS and CDR2 is YFSETQ. V lost 3 bases to trimming and J lost 10 bases, with 8 bases between them. CDR3 DNA sequence: TGCGCCAGCAGCTCTGGAGAGTCACCCCTCCACTTT. The encoded protein is CASSSGESPLHF.

The chain recombines TRBV18 with TRBJ1-2; D is undetermined. V was clipped by 4 bases and J by 6 bases, with 9 bases between them. Per the germline V gene, CDR1 is KGHSH and CDR2 is LQKENI. The CDR3 loop spans 12 amino acids. CDR3: CASSLQRDGYTF. CDR3 in DNA: TGTGCCAGCTCACTCCAACGGGATGGCTACACCTTC.

V is TRBV27 and J is TRBJ2-7; 8 nucleotides agree with TRBD1. V trimming: 6 bases; J trimming: 1 base; junction bases outside the gene matches: 5. The germline V gene has CDR1 MNHEY and CDR2 SMNVEV (reference sequence). The CDR3 has 14 amino acids. The CDR3 DNA follows: TGTGCCAGCAGCCGTTACAGGGGGTCCTACGAGCAGTACTTC. Its translation: CASSRYRGSYEQYF.

The genes are TRBV11-2 and TRBJ1-2, with D possibly being TRBD1 (5 bases). The V and J ends lost 5 bases and 0 bases respectively, with 22 bases between them. The CDR3 runs to 18 residues. Per germline, CDR1 SGHAT and CDR2 FQNNGV. The CDR3 DNA is TGTGCCAGCAGCCCCCCCTGGAGGGGAATCGACGCTAACTATGGCTACACCTTC. Amino acids: CASSPPWRGIDANYGYTF.

V is TRBV6-5 and J is TRBJ1-2, with 8 bases identical to TRBD1. Looked up from germline, CDR1 is MNHEY and CDR2 is SVGAGI. V shed 5 bases, J shed 4 bases, and the junction held 6 bases outside the gene matches. The CDR3 contains 14 residues. CDR3 in DNA: TGTGCCAGCAGTCCTCGAGGACAGGGCTATGGCTACACCTTC. It encodes CASSPRGQGYGYTF.

This clone was found once. CDR3: CASSLVRTSPPYNEQFF. The CDR3 DNA reads TGTGCCAGCAGCTTAGTGAGGACTAGCCCACCCTACAATGAGCAGTTCTTC. The V and J genes are TRBV7-9 and TRBJ2-1, with TRBD2 matching over 8 bases. CDR1 and CDR2 from the germline V gene are SEHNR and FQNEAQ (reference sequence). The trim removed 1 base at V and 2 bases at J, leaving 7 bases unmatched. The CDR3 totals 17 residues.

This sequence joins TRBV3-1 (or the pseudogene TRBV3-2) and TRBJ2-5; TRBD2 matches at 8 bases. The J segment lost 5 bases and the V segment lost 3 bases, leaving 8 bases of the junction unmatched. Germline V gene lookup returns CDR1 LGHDT and CDR2 YNNKEL (reference sequence). The CDR3 runs to 15 residues. In nucleotides, the CDR3 is TGTGCCAGCAGCCATCGTCGGGGGGGCCGCGAGACCCAGTACTTC. Translation: CASSHRRGGRETQYF.

This clone showed up just a few times. This sequence joins TRBV7-2 and TRBJ2-5; 8 nucleotides line up with TRBD1. With V trimmed by 1 base and J by 0 bases, 1 base remained unmatched. There are 15 residues in the CDR3. In germline, CDR1 is SGHTA, CDR2 FQGNSA. CDR3 in DNA: TGTGCCAGCAGCTTAGACAGGGGGTACCAAGAGACCCAGTACTTC. Protein: CASSLDRGYQETQYF.

This clone was observed a handful of times. This chain connects TRBV6-5 to TRBJ1-5; TRBD1 might be the D (5 bases). The CDR3 is 14 residues long. V lost 5 bases, J lost 0 bases, and 8 bases lay in between. Germline V lookup: CDR1 MNHEY, CDR2 SVGAGI. In DNA, the CDR3 is TGTGCCAGCAGTCCTACAGGTAGCAATCAGCCCCAGCATTTT. This sequence encodes CASSPTGSNQPQHF.

This clone was seen once. The rearrangement uses TRBV2 and TRBJ2-5; D ambiguous. V was pared by 1 base and J by 6 bases, with 3 bases between. This CDR3 has 11 amino acids. Germline loops: CDR1 SNHLY, CDR2 FYNNEI. CDR3 residues: CASSEGQTQYF. The CDR3 DNA reads TGTGCCAGCAGTGAAGGGCAGACCCAGTACTTC.

J is TRBJ1-1 and V is TRBV30, with D maybe TRBD1 (6 bases). Germline lookup yields CDR1 GTSNPN and CDR2 SVGIG (reference sequence). The length of the CDR3 is 16 residues. V was trimmed by 0 bases and J by 3 bases, leaving 17 bases between them. CDR3 protein: CAWSVLGDTGDTEAFF. CDR3 bases: TGTGCCTGGAGTGTACTTGGGGACACCGGGGACACTGAAGCTTTCTTT.

This chain uses TRBV7-2 with TRBJ1-2; D gene ambiguous. Germline V CDR1 and CDR2: SGHTA, FQGNSA. V lost 1 base and J lost 1, with 7 bases in between. The CDR3 consists of 14 residues. CDR3 DNA: TGTGCCAGCAGCTTAGGGGCAGTTAACTATGGCTACACCTTC. This gives the protein CASSLGAVNYGYTF. The variable domain in full, with the rest retrieved from reference TRBV7-2 and TRBJ1-2, is GAGVSQSPSNKVTEKGKDVELRCDPISGHTALYWYRQSLGQGLEFLIYFQGNSAPDKSGLPSDRFSAERTGGSVSTLTIQRTQQEDSAVYLCASSLGAVNYGYTFGSGTRLTVV.

In this sample, this clone turned up a few times. The chain combines TRBV19 with TRBJ2-2; 10 positions match TRBD2. V lost 6 bases, J lost 3 bases, and 10 bases stayed unmatched. The CDR3 spans 17 residues. Germline V CDR1 and CDR2: LNHDA, SQIVND (reference sequence). CDR3 in DNA: TGTGCCAGTAGCCACCTTAGCGGGGGGCCAGACACCGGGGAGCTGTTTTTT. Protein sequence: CASSHLSGGPDTGELFF.

The V call is TRBV2, the J call TRBJ2-7; a weak D match, TRBD1 (6 bases). V lost 6 bases to trimming and J lost 4 bases, with 19 bases between them. The CDR3 is made up of 15 amino acids. CDR1 is SNHLY, CDR2 FYNNEI, per germline. The CDR3 spells CASSPNGTPFYEQYV. The CDR3 DNA reads as TGTGCCAGCAGCCCGAACGGGACACCTTTTTACGAGCAGTACGTC.

CDR3 amino acids: CATSGYSSYEQYF. The CDR3 coding sequence is TGTGCCACCAGTGGCTACAGCTCCTACGAGCAGTACTTC. J is TRBJ2-7 and V is TRBV24-1; no firm D call. Trimming stripped 5 bases from V and 0 bases from J, with 7 bases between. The CDR3 extends over 13 amino acids. The germline CDR1 and CDR2 sequences are KGHDR and SFDVKD.

This clone has just one count. V and J are TRBV7-3 and TRBJ1-2, with 10 bases identical to TRBD1. CDR1 is SGHTA and CDR2 is FQGTGA in the germline V gene. The CDR3 extends over 15 amino acids. V gave up 5 bases and J gave up 6 bases; unmatched junction bases: 9. CDR3 residues: CASSLGPGQGNGYTF. The CDR3 DNA reads TGTGCCAGCAGCCTCGGACCGGGACAGGGGAATGGCTACACCTTC.

The rearrangement joins TRBV10-1 to TRBJ2-2; D ambiguous. The CDR3 totals 15 residues. Germline-derived CDR1 and CDR2 are WNHNN and SYGVQD (reference sequence). Trimming pared 2 bases from V and 3 bases from J, leaving 10 bases between. The CDR3 reads CASSEGQEHTGELFF. CDR3 DNA sequence: TGCGCCAGCAGTGAGGGGCAGGAACACACCGGGGAGCTGTTTTTT.

CDR3 sequence: CASSPFGAGNTIYF. The CDR3 DNA reads as TGTGCCAGCAGCCCATTTGGAGCTGGAAACACCATATATTTT. The chain links TRBV7-8 to TRBJ1-3; D is undetermined. Germline V gene sequence: CDR1 SGHVS, CDR2 FQNEAQ. The CDR3 is 14 residues long. V was clipped by 5 bases and J by 2 bases, with 10 bases between them. The whole variable domain, filled in from reference TRBV7-8 and TRBJ1-3, reads GAGVSQSPRYKVAKRGQDVALRCDPISGHVSLFWYQQALGQGPEFLTYFQNEAQLDKSGLPSDRFFAERPEGSVSTLKIQRTQQEDSAVYLCASSPFGAGNTIYFGEGSWLTVV.

This clone appeared a single time. The chain recombines TRBV27 with TRBJ2-1, with TRBD2 matching over 11 bases. V trimming: 5 bases; J trimming: 5 bases; junction bases outside the gene matches: 8. The CDR3 totals 16 residues. Germline-derived CDR1 and CDR2 are MNHEY and SMNVEV (reference sequence). The chain's CDR3 is CASSPLAGGPDNEQFF. CDR3 nucleotides: TGTGCCAGCAGTCCGCTAGCGGGGGGCCCCGACAATGAGCAGTTCTTC.

This clone was seen repeatedly, ten times or more. This chain uses TRBV19 with TRBJ1-2; D perhaps matches TRBD1 (5 bases). The CDR3 totals 14 residues. With 3 bases removed from V and 7 bases from J, the gap between germline ends came to 15 bases. Germline V CDR1 and CDR2: LNHDA, SQIVND (reference sequence). The CDR3 is CASSISQGSGGYTF. CDR3 nucleotide sequence: TGTGCCAGTAGTATTTCGCAGGGCTCGGGTGGCTACACCTTC.

CDR3 DNA sequence: TGTGCCAGCAGCTTAGGACAGAACTATGGCTACACCTTC. Protein product: CASSLGQNYGYTF. The chain combines TRBV7-2 with TRBJ1-2, with D tentatively TRBD1 (5 bases). This CDR3 is 13 amino acids long. Germline CDR1 SGHTA, CDR2 FQGNSA. The V gene lost 1 base and the J gene lost 2 bases, with 5 bases spanning the gap.

The chain has TRBV6-5 and TRBJ1-6, with 9 bases identical to TRBD1. J lost 10 bases, V lost 7 bases, and 8 bases had no gene match. CDR1 and CDR2 (germline): MNHEY, SVGAGI. The CDR3 spans 14 residues. The CDR3 sequence is CASTGQGSLSPLHF. The CDR3 nucleotides are TGTGCCAGCACAGGACAGGGGAGCTTGTCACCCCTCCACTTT.